This entry lists 14 T cell receptor beta chains sequenced from one sample in a study of monozygotic twins with inflammatory bowel disease. TCRdb processed the 5' RACE reads again and assigns one entry to each CDR3 protein, with no DNA. Reported are approximately 100,000 distinct CDR3 sequences; the ten largest clones contain over 10%. Material for sequencing was blood. The source of these receptors is a human donor with ulcerative colitis or Crohn's disease, or a healthy co-twin of an affected twin (not recorded which).

The V and J genes are TRBV19 and TRBJ1-5. CDR3 length: 14 amino acids. Germline CDR1 LNHDA, CDR2 SQIVND (reference sequence). This chain's CDR3 is CASSVDMNNQPQHF.

The chain combines TRBV10-3 with TRBJ1-1; as DNA is missing, the TRBD1 call by TCRdb cannot be tested. The CDR3 has 12 residues. Germline assignment: CDR1 ENHRY and CDR2 SYGVKD. CDR3 in amino acids: CAISSGETEAFF.

This chain links TRBV5-1 with TRBJ2-7; the D call from TCRdb, TRBD1, cannot be confirmed without DNA. Germline CDR1 is SGHRS and CDR2 is YFSETQ. The CDR3 covers 14 residues. CDR3 protein: CASKEQGNSYEQYF.

This chain connects TRBV7-9 to TRBJ2-7. Germline loops: CDR1 SEHNR, CDR2 FQNEAQ (reference sequence). The CDR3 contains 12 residues. The CDR3 loop is CASSLAMGEQYF.

The chain recombines TRBV5-1 with TRBJ2-1. The germline V gene encodes CDR1 SGHRS and CDR2 YFSETQ. The CDR3 sequence is 12 residues long. The CDR3: CASSLLGNEQFF.

The gene calls are TRBV12-3 or TRBV12-4 and TRBJ1-1; the D call from TCRdb, TRBD1, cannot be confirmed without DNA. The CDR3 is 15 amino acids. The CDR3 loop is CASSLFRRWGEEAFF.

This chain's CDR3 is CASSRDRAGNQPQHF. This rearrangement joins TRBV7-2 to TRBJ1-5; TCRdb selects TRBD1, and the lack of DNA leaves this call unchecked. Germline loops: CDR1 SGHTA, CDR2 FQGNSA. CDR3 length: 15 residues.

V is TRBV5-1 and J is TRBJ2-7; the D call from TCRdb, TRBD2, cannot be confirmed without DNA. The germline CDR1 and CDR2 sequences are SGHRS and YFSETQ. The CDR3 is 17 residues long. Here the CDR3 reads CASSFASSGSLAYEQYF.

The chain recombines TRBV29-1 with TRBJ2-1; without DNA, the TCRdb call of TRBD1 cannot be checked. Germline V lookup: CDR1 SQVTM, CDR2 ANQGSEA. This CDR3 has 13 residues. The CDR3: CSVSLGAGNEQFF.

The rearrangement joins TRBV29-1 to TRBJ2-7; TCRdb proposes TRBD1, but this gene call is untestable without DNA. CDR1 is SQVTM, CDR2 ANQGSEA, per germline. CDR3 length: 13 amino acids. CDR3 sequence: CSVEDRGESEQYF.

The chain is built from TRBV27 and TRBJ2-2; TCRdb proposes TRBD1, but this gene call is untestable without DNA. The CDR3 loop spans 15 amino acids. Germline lookup yields CDR1 MNHEY and CDR2 SMNVEV (reference sequence). CDR3 amino acids: CASSLAPGNTGELFF.

This chain connects TRBV29-1 to TRBJ2-2; TCRdb indicates TRBD2, and absent DNA this call remains unverified. The length of the CDR3 is 14 residues. From germline, CDR1 is SQVTM and CDR2 ANQGSEA. The CDR3 here is CSVDPSGSTGELFF.

The chain links TRBV9 to TRBJ2-1; TCRdb's D call, TRBD1, is unchecked because there is no DNA. This CDR3 is built from 17 residues. Germline V gene sequence: CDR1 SGDLS, CDR2 YYNGEE. The CDR3: CASSVSSMGQVYNEQFF. The variable domain in full, completed from reference TRBV9 and TRBJ2-1, reads DSGVTQTPKHLITATGQRVTLRCSPRSGDLSVYWYQQSLDQGLQFLIQYYNGEERAKGNILERFSAQQFPDLHSELNLSSLELGDSALYFCASSVSSMGQVYNEQFFGPGTRLTVL.

The rearrangement links TRBV12-3 or TRBV12-4 to TRBJ2-3; TCRdb's D gene call, TRBD1, goes unchecked for lack of DNA. The CDR3 runs to 14 residues. CDR3 sequence reads: CASSLDRNSDTQYF.